These T cell receptor beta chains were read from a single sample in a study of blood T cell repertoires in COVID-19. The assay was immunoSEQ multiplex PCR, and TCRdb's table has in-frame clones only and misses some. This sample has around 120,000 clones, with approximately 90% found just once. The sequenced material came from peripheral blood. These receptors all stem from a human donor in a cohort sampled during active COVID-19. The CDR3 runs from the conserved cysteine through the conserved F or W. The order of the fields is J gene, clone size, V gene, D gene, CDR3 DNA, CDR3 protein. The D gene is left open where the match is weak. Size is stated for part of the rows, as once, few or many counts, or as a class when the clone is expanded.

j_gene: TRBJ1-2; abundance: -; v_gene: TRBV2; d_gene: -; CDR3nt: TGTGCCAGCAGAACCAACAGGGAACCTAACTATGGCTACACCTTC; CDR3aa: CASRTNREPNYGYTF
j_gene: TRBJ1-2; abundance: -; v_gene: TRBV5-1; d_gene: -; CDR3nt: TGCGCCAGCAGCTTCTCCCCAGGGGTGAACTATGGCTACACCTTC; CDR3aa: CASSFSPGVNYGYTF
j_gene: TRBJ2-1; abundance: -; v_gene: TRBV19; d_gene: -; CDR3nt: TGTGCCAGTAGTCCCCTCCCGGGCCTATTCGGGGTTGAGCAGTTCTTC; CDR3aa: CASSPLPGLFGVEQFF
j_gene: TRBJ1-2; abundance: -; v_gene: TRBV7-9; d_gene: TRBD1; CDR3nt: TGTGCCAGCAGCGGCCCCGGGACAGGGGGCAAGTATGGCTACACCTTC; CDR3aa: CASSGPGTGGKYGYTF
j_gene: TRBJ2-3; abundance: -; v_gene: TRBV19; d_gene: TRBD1; CDR3nt: TGTGCCAGTAGTATAGATATTCTCGGAACAGGGGGAAACACAGATACGCAGTATTTT; CDR3aa: CASSIDILGTGGNTDTQYF
j_gene: TRBJ2-4; abundance: -; v_gene: TRBV5-1; d_gene: TRBD1; CDR3nt: TGCGCCAGCAGCTACGGGACAGGGGGAGCCAAAAACATTCAGTACTTC; CDR3aa: CASSYGTGGAKNIQYF
j_gene: TRBJ2-5; abundance: -; v_gene: TRBV7-9; d_gene: -; CDR3nt: TGTGCCAGCTCCCCTGGAGGTGGTGCCCAAGAGACCCAGTACTTC; CDR3aa: CASSPGGGAQETQYF
j_gene: TRBJ2-1; abundance: -; v_gene: TRBV29-1; d_gene: TRBD2; CDR3nt: TGCAGCGTTGAAGATTGGGCTAGCGGGAGCTACAATGAGCAGTTCTTC; CDR3aa: CSVEDWASGSYNEQFF
j_gene: TRBJ1-1; abundance: -; v_gene: TRBV7-2; d_gene: -; CDR3nt: TGTGCCAGCAGCCGCTCCAGGGACACTGAAGCTTTCTTT; CDR3aa: CASSRSRDTEAFF
j_gene: TRBJ2-3; abundance: -; v_gene: TRBV3-1/TRBV3-2; d_gene: -; CDR3nt: TGTGCCAGCAGAGATGGGACTCTTTTAACAGATACGCAGTATTTT; CDR3aa: CASRDGTLLTDTQYF
j_gene: TRBJ2-1; abundance: -; v_gene: TRBV10-1; d_gene: -; CDR3nt: TGCGCCAGCAGTGAGTCAGGGAGCTCCTACAATGAGCAGTTCTTC; CDR3aa: CASSESGSSYNEQFF
j_gene: TRBJ1-4; abundance: once; v_gene: TRBV11-2; d_gene: -; CDR3nt: TGTGCCAGCAGCTTCCGATCGGGGTGGGGAGATGAAAAACTGTTTTTT; CDR3aa: CASSFRSGWGDEKLFF
j_gene: TRBJ1-5; abundance: -; v_gene: TRBV11-2; d_gene: TRBD1; CDR3nt: TGTGCCAGCAGTTTGCCCGGACAGGGGGCCCACAATCAGCCCCAGCATTTT; CDR3aa: CASSLPGQGAHNQPQHF
j_gene: TRBJ2-2; abundance: -; v_gene: TRBV6-6; d_gene: -; CDR3nt: TGTGCCAGCAGTCCCGACCATAACAGTTTCGCGAACACCGGGGAGCTGTTTTTT; CDR3aa: CASSPDHNSFANTGELFF
j_gene: TRBJ2-5; abundance: once; v_gene: TRBV5-1; d_gene: TRBD1; CDR3nt: TGCGCCAGCAGCGGGCGACAGGGGGGGTACCAAGAGACCCAGTACTTC; CDR3aa: CASSGRQGGYQETQYF
j_gene: TRBJ1-1; abundance: -; v_gene: TRBV19; d_gene: -; CDR3nt: TGTGCCAGTAGTATTACGCAGGGGAACACTGAAGCTTTCTTT; CDR3aa: CASSITQGNTEAFF
j_gene: TRBJ2-5; abundance: -; v_gene: TRBV5-4; d_gene: TRBD2; CDR3nt: TGTGCCAGCAGCTTAGGTCCCGGAGGCGGGGGCCAAGAGACCCAGTACTTC; CDR3aa: CASSLGPGGGGQETQYF
j_gene: TRBJ2-7; abundance: -; v_gene: TRBV10-3; d_gene: -; CDR3nt: TGTGCCATAGGAAGTACAGGGTCCTACGAGCAGTACTTC; CDR3aa: CAIGSTGSYEQYF
j_gene: TRBJ1-1; abundance: -; v_gene: TRBV6-5; d_gene: -; CDR3nt: TGTGCCAGCAGTAAGGTCAGGGGCACTGAAGCTTTCTTT; CDR3aa: CASSKVRGTEAFF
j_gene: TRBJ2-1; abundance: -; v_gene: TRBV5-4; d_gene: TRBD2; CDR3nt: TGTGCCAGCAGCTTTCCGGGAGGGCCGAACAATGAGCAGTTCTTC; CDR3aa: CASSFPGGPNNEQFF
j_gene: TRBJ2-3; abundance: once; v_gene: TRBV7-8; d_gene: TRBD2; CDR3nt: TGTGCCAGCAGCCTTAGCGGGGGCGACACAGATACGCAGTATTTT; CDR3aa: CASSLSGGDTDTQYF
j_gene: TRBJ2-7; abundance: -; v_gene: TRBV4-1; d_gene: -; CDR3nt: TGCGCCAGCAGCCCTACCAGCTCAGGACTGAGCTCCTACGAGCAGTACTTC; CDR3aa: CASSPTSSGLSSYEQYF
j_gene: TRBJ2-1; abundance: -; v_gene: TRBV10-3; d_gene: TRBD1; CDR3nt: TGTGCCATCAGTGTCCCCGGACAGGGAAGCAATGAGCAGTTCTTC; CDR3aa: CAISVPGQGSNEQFF
j_gene: TRBJ2-2; abundance: -; v_gene: TRBV10-1; d_gene: TRBD1; CDR3nt: TGCGCCAGCAGAGACAGGGGATGGGCCGGGGAGCTGTTTTTT; CDR3aa: CASRDRGWAGELFF
j_gene: TRBJ2-1; abundance: -; v_gene: TRBV10-3; d_gene: TRBD1; CDR3nt: TGTGCCATCAGTGAGGACAGGGATCGCAATGAGCAGTTCTTC; CDR3aa: CAISEDRDRNEQFF
j_gene: TRBJ1-2; abundance: -; v_gene: TRBV7-8; d_gene: TRBD1; CDR3nt: TGTGCCAGCAGCTCACGCCGGAATCCGGACAGGGGGTCTATCTATGGCTACACCTTC; CDR3aa: CASSSRRNPDRGSIYGYTF
j_gene: TRBJ2-1; abundance: -; v_gene: TRBV7-6; d_gene: TRBD2; CDR3nt: TGTGCCAGCATCCCTAGCGGGCGGCGCGGGGATGAGCAGTTCTTC; CDR3aa: CASIPSGRRGDEQFF
j_gene: TRBJ1-3; abundance: -; v_gene: TRBV7-2; d_gene: -; CDR3nt: TGTGCCAGCAGCTTAGAGTTCGGGGTATCTGGAAACACCATATATTTT; CDR3aa: CASSLEFGVSGNTIYF
j_gene: TRBJ1-1; abundance: -; v_gene: TRBV5-1; d_gene: TRBD1; CDR3nt: TGCGCCAGCAGCCTGGGACAGCCTAACACTGAAGCTTTCTTT; CDR3aa: CASSLGQPNTEAFF
j_gene: TRBJ2-7; abundance: -; v_gene: TRBV24-1; d_gene: -; CDR3nt: TGTGCCACCAGTGGAATCAGCGCAGACGAGCAGTACTTC; CDR3aa: CATSGISADEQYF
j_gene: TRBJ2-5; abundance: -; v_gene: TRBV3-1/TRBV3-2; d_gene: TRBD2; CDR3nt: TGTGCCAGCAGCCAACGGGGGGGTCTGGAGACCCAGTACTTC; CDR3aa: CASSQRGGLETQYF
j_gene: TRBJ2-2; abundance: -; v_gene: TRBV5-5; d_gene: TRBD2; CDR3nt: TGTGCCAGCAGCTTAGGGCTAGCGGCGAACACCGGGGAGCTGTTTTTT; CDR3aa: CASSLGLAANTGELFF
j_gene: TRBJ1-2; abundance: -; v_gene: TRBV12-3/TRBV12-4; d_gene: TRBD1; CDR3nt: TGTGCCAGCAGTTTCAGGGGGGACGGCTACACCTTC; CDR3aa: CASSFRGDGYTF
j_gene: TRBJ2-7; abundance: -; v_gene: TRBV11-2; d_gene: -; CDR3nt: TGTGCCAGCAGCGCCCCTCTGGGCGGGGCGGTCTACGAGCAGTACTTC; CDR3aa: CASSAPLGGAVYEQYF
j_gene: TRBJ2-1; abundance: -; v_gene: TRBV28; d_gene: -; CDR3nt: TGTGCCAGCAGTTTATTGCCCGAGGCTAGCGTGGTTGAGCAGTTCTTC; CDR3aa: CASSLLPEASVVEQFF
j_gene: TRBJ2-5; abundance: -; v_gene: TRBV10-3; d_gene: -; CDR3nt: TGTGCCATCAGTGATTTAAGGGGAGGGGGAGAGACCCAGTACTTC; CDR3aa: CAISDLRGGGETQYF
j_gene: TRBJ1-3; abundance: many; v_gene: TRBV3-1/TRBV3-2; d_gene: -; CDR3nt: TGTGCCAGCAGCCAAGGTTCTAGCACCATATATTTT; CDR3aa: CASSQGSSTIYF
j_gene: TRBJ2-2; abundance: -; v_gene: TRBV6-5; d_gene: TRBD2; CDR3nt: TGTGCCAGCAGGACTAGCGGGGGGGCCACCGGGGAGCTGTTTTTT; CDR3aa: CASRTSGGATGELFF
j_gene: TRBJ2-7; abundance: -; v_gene: TRBV6-5; d_gene: TRBD2; CDR3nt: TGTGCCAGCGAAGGTGGGGGGGGGACCTACGAGCAGTACTTC; CDR3aa: CASEGGGGTYEQYF
j_gene: TRBJ2-7; abundance: -; v_gene: TRBV7-7; d_gene: -; CDR3nt: TGTGCTAGTTCGCGAGGCGAGCAGTACTTC; CDR3aa: CASSRGEQYF
j_gene: TRBJ2-7; abundance: -; v_gene: TRBV5-1; d_gene: TRBD2; CDR3nt: TGCGCCAGCAGCTCAAAGACTAGCGGGACCTCATACGAGCAGTACTTC; CDR3aa: CASSSKTSGTSYEQYF
j_gene: TRBJ1-4; abundance: -; v_gene: TRBV18; d_gene: -; CDR3nt: TGTGCCAGCTCACCAGCAGGATCAAATGAAAAACTGTTTTTT; CDR3aa: CASSPAGSNEKLFF
j_gene: TRBJ1-2; abundance: -; v_gene: TRBV6-1; d_gene: -; CDR3nt: TGTGCCAGCAGTGAATCGGGGGATGATGGCTACACCTTC; CDR3aa: CASSESGDDGYTF
j_gene: TRBJ2-5; abundance: -; v_gene: TRBV5-4; d_gene: -; CDR3nt: TGTGCCAGCAGCTCACAAGTTCAAGAGACCCAGTACTTC; CDR3aa: CASSSQVQETQYF
j_gene: TRBJ2-2; abundance: -; v_gene: TRBV2; d_gene: -; CDR3nt: TGTGCCAGCAGTGATTGGGGGCCAGCAGACACCGGGGAGCTGTTTTTT; CDR3aa: CASSDWGPADTGELFF
j_gene: TRBJ2-2; abundance: -; v_gene: TRBV11-2; d_gene: -; CDR3nt: TGTGCCAGCAGCTCCAGGGCTGACACCGGGGAGCTGTTTTTT; CDR3aa: CASSSRADTGELFF
j_gene: TRBJ1-5; abundance: -; v_gene: TRBV5-1; d_gene: TRBD1; CDR3nt: TGCGCCAGCAGCAAGACAGGGGAATTTAATCAGCCCCAGCATTTT; CDR3aa: CASSKTGEFNQPQHF
j_gene: TRBJ1-4; abundance: -; v_gene: TRBV25-1; d_gene: TRBD1; CDR3nt: TGTGCCAGCAGTTACACAACAGGGGAGGTTAATGAAAAACTGTTTTTT; CDR3aa: CASSYTTGEVNEKLFF
j_gene: TRBJ2-1; abundance: -; v_gene: TRBV5-4; d_gene: -; CDR3nt: TGTGCCAGCAGCTTGGAACTACTAGGAAATGAGCAGTTCTTC; CDR3aa: CASSLELLGNEQFF
j_gene: TRBJ2-5; abundance: -; v_gene: TRBV7-7; d_gene: TRBD1; CDR3nt: TGTGCTAGCAGCTTAGGACAGGGGGCAGAGACCCAGTACTTC; CDR3aa: CASSLGQGAETQYF
j_gene: TRBJ2-3; abundance: -; v_gene: TRBV6-5; d_gene: -; CDR3nt: TGTGCCAGCAGCACTTCGCTCTATACGCAGTATTTT; CDR3aa: CASSTSLYTQYF
j_gene: TRBJ2-7; abundance: once; v_gene: TRBV18; d_gene: -; CDR3nt: TGTGCCAGCTCGGCCATGGGCGAGGAGCAGTACTTC; CDR3aa: CASSAMGEEQYF
j_gene: TRBJ2-3; abundance: -; v_gene: TRBV6-6; d_gene: -; CDR3nt: TGTGCCAGCAGTTACGCACTAGTCGGGGGCACAGATACGCAGTATTTT; CDR3aa: CASSYALVGGTDTQYF
j_gene: TRBJ2-7; abundance: -; v_gene: TRBV18; d_gene: -; CDR3nt: TGTGCCAGCTCACCGAGGAGCATTCCCTACGAGCAGTACTTC; CDR3aa: CASSPRSIPYEQYF
j_gene: TRBJ2-2; abundance: -; v_gene: TRBV9; d_gene: TRBD2; CDR3nt: TGTGCCAGCAAGCGGGAGGGCCCCACCGGGGAGCTGTTTTTT; CDR3aa: CASKREGPTGELFF
j_gene: TRBJ2-7; abundance: -; v_gene: TRBV7-2; d_gene: TRBD2; CDR3nt: TGTGCCAGCAGCTTTGCAGCGGGAGGATCGAACGAGCAGTACTTC; CDR3aa: CASSFAAGGSNEQYF
j_gene: TRBJ2-7; abundance: -; v_gene: TRBV5-5; d_gene: TRBD1; CDR3nt: TGTGCCAGCAGCTTGGAAGGACAGGGGGCTTACGAGCAGTACTTC; CDR3aa: CASSLEGQGAYEQYF
j_gene: TRBJ2-7; abundance: -; v_gene: TRBV7-9; d_gene: TRBD1; CDR3nt: TGTGCCAGCAGCTTACGCCAGGGGGCACTCCCGGAGGGGCAGTACTTC; CDR3aa: CASSLRQGALPEGQYF
j_gene: TRBJ2-2; abundance: -; v_gene: TRBV11-2; d_gene: -; CDR3nt: TGTGCCAGCACGTTTTTTCACACTAGCACCGGGGAGCTGTTTTTT; CDR3aa: CASTFFHTSTGELFF
j_gene: TRBJ1-6; abundance: -; v_gene: TRBV19; d_gene: TRBD1; CDR3nt: TGTGCCAGTAGCTATGGGACAGGGTATTCACCCCTCCACTTT; CDR3aa: CASSYGTGYSPLHF